This TCR beta chain was captured in a study of blood T cell repertoires in COVID-19. Study processing details: Reference gene primers were amplified, and this amplification served to estimate nucleated cell counts. Repertoires were generated with immunoSEQ multiplex PCR, while TCRdb's copy carries only in-frame clones and drops some. V and J calls and clone size are as listed in that table; D and trimming were resolved from the DNA. The data hold about 140,000 clones, with about three quarters observed a single time. Germline-derived CDR1 and CDR2 are MNHEY and SVGEGT. V gave up 0 bases and J gave up 2 bases, with 12 bases separating them. The CDR3 is 16 amino acids.

The chain links TRBV6-2 or TRBV6-3 to TRBJ2-3; possibly TRBD1 for D (6 bases). The receptor's source is a man at least 80 years old with acute or convalescent COVID-19. The material sequenced was peripheral blood. Written as DNA, the CDR3 is TGTGCCAGCAGTTACTCGACAGGAGCCCTCACAGATACGCAGTATTTT. Its protein product is CASSYSTGALTDTQYF.